The T cell receptor (beta chain) under discussion was sequenced for a study of cytomegalovirus exposure and HLA in healthy donors. From germline, CDR1 is MGHRA and CDR2 YSYEKL. The V end lost 4 bases, the J end lost 5 bases, and 17 bases lay between the germline ends. The CDR3 runs to 16 residues. Points from the study as a whole: Cytomegalovirus-associated TCR beta chains were listed, numbering more than 150. Most observed TCR sequences were rare, whereas some public TCRs were detected in many donors.

A remark on this clone: No antigen is known for it.

Assay used: immunoSEQ multiplex PCR; TCRdb lists only in-frame clones, some missing. This sample has roughly 120,000 clones; more than 70% occur once, and the top ten carry 1.5% to 2%. This sequence joins TRBV4-1 and TRBJ1-4, with D perhaps matching TRBD1 (5 bases). The TCR sequence derives from a man aged 18 to 35 in good health and CMV-seronegative. What was sequenced was PBMCs. The CDR3 loop is CASSLLTQGDNEKLFF. The CDR3 DNA reads as TGCGCCAGCAGCCTCTTGACCCAGGGCGACAATGAAAAACTGTTTTTT.